This T cell receptor beta chain was obtained from a study of T-cell memory formation after mild COVID-19. This clonotype was detected a few times. Each CDR3 protein is one row after TCRdb ran MiXCR on the 5' RACE reads. The table records more than 450,000 distinct CDR3 sequences, about a sixth of them present only once. The specimen was PBMCs or a T cell subset sorted from them (not recorded which). The sequence was collected from an adult woman who had mild COVID-19 (a few samples of this study predate the infection). Cell type and time point are not known.

The CDR3 bases are TGTGCCAGCAGCCAAGGAATAAATTCACCCCTCCACTTT. The encoded protein is CASSQGINSPLHF. The V and J genes are TRBV3-1 and TRBJ1-6; the D is unclear. The V end lost 1 base, the J end lost 7 bases, and 5 bases lay between the germline ends. Germline CDR1 is LGHDT and CDR2 is YNNKEL (reference sequence). CDR3 length: 13 amino acids. Combining the CDR3 with reference TRBV3-1 and TRBJ1-6 gives the whole variable domain DTAVSQTPKYLVTQMGNDKSIKCEQNLGHDTMYWYKQDSKKFLKIMFSYNNKELIINETVPNRFSPKSPDKAHLNLHINSLELGDSAVYFCASSQGINSPLHFGNGTRLTVT.